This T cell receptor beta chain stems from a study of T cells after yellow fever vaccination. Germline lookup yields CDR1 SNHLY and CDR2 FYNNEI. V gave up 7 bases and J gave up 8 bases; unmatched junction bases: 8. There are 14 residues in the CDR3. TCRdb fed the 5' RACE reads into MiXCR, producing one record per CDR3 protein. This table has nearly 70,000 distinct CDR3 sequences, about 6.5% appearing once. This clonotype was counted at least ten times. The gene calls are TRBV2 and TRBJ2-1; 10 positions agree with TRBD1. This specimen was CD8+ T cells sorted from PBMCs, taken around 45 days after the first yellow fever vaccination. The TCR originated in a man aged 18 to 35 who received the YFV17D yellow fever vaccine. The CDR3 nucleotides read TGTGCCAGCACCCCGGGACAGGGGTTCTATGAGCAGTTCTTC. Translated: CASTPGQGFYEQFF. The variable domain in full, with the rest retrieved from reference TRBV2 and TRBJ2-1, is EPEVTQTPSHQVTQMGQEVILRCVPISNHLYFYWYRQILGQKVEFLVSFYNNEISEKSEIFDDQFSVERPDGSNFTLKIRSTKLEDSAMYFCASTPGQGFYEQFFGPGTRLTVL.